This is a list of T cell receptor beta chains from one sample in a study of cytomegalovirus exposure and HLA in healthy donors. Data came from immunoSEQ multiplex PCR; TCRdb stores just in-frame clones and leaves some out. Among approximately 130,000 clones listed, about 86% were seen once. The specimen was PBMCs. The source of these receptors is a woman aged 40 to 55 in good health and CMV-seronegative. The CDR3 runs from the conserved cysteine through the conserved F or W. D genes are given only for firm matches. Clone size is shown for a subset of rows, as once, few, many or a class of expanded clone.

d_call: TRBD1
clone_size: NA
v_call: TRBV7-9
j_call: TRBJ1-1
cdr3_nt: TGTGCCAGCAGTCCCGGACAGGGGGGCACTGAAGCTTTCTTT
cdr3_aa: CASSPGQGGTEAFF

d_call: TRBD1
clone_size: NA
v_call: TRBV7-2
j_call: TRBJ1-6
cdr3_nt: TGTGCCAGCAGCTTAAGACAGGGGATCAATTCACCCCTCCACTTT
cdr3_aa: CASSLRQGINSPLHF

d_call: TRBD1
clone_size: NA
v_call: TRBV7-9
j_call: TRBJ1-1
cdr3_nt: TGTGCCAGCAGCGCCGGGACAGGTAGAGCTTTCTTT
cdr3_aa: CASSAGTGRAFF

d_call: NA
clone_size: NA
v_call: TRBV28
j_call: TRBJ2-7
cdr3_nt: TGTGCCAGCAGTTCCTTCCCTCAAACAGGGTCCTACGAGCAGTACTTC
cdr3_aa: CASSSFPQTGSYEQYF

d_call: TRBD1
clone_size: once
v_call: TRBV18
j_call: TRBJ1-2
cdr3_nt: TGTGCCAGCTCATCGTCGACGGGACAGGGGGTTAGAGGCTACACCTTC
cdr3_aa: CASSSSTGQGVRGYTF

d_call: NA
clone_size: once
v_call: TRBV18
j_call: TRBJ2-5
cdr3_nt: TGTGCCAGCTCACCCCCGGACCAAGAGACCCAGTACTTC
cdr3_aa: CASSPPDQETQYF

d_call: NA
clone_size: NA
v_call: TRBV11-1
j_call: TRBJ1-1
cdr3_nt: TGTGCCAGCAGCTTGGACAGGAACACTGAAGCTTTCTTT
cdr3_aa: CASSLDRNTEAFF

d_call: NA
clone_size: NA
v_call: TRBV19
j_call: TRBJ2-5
cdr3_nt: TGTGCCAGTAGTATTAGGCGGTTGACTCAAGAGACCCAGTACTTC
cdr3_aa: CASSIRRLTQETQYF

d_call: NA
clone_size: few
v_call: TRBV6-1
j_call: TRBJ1-5
cdr3_nt: TGTGCCAGCAGTGAAAGGACAGTCAATCAGCCCCAGCATTTT
cdr3_aa: CASSERTVNQPQHF

d_call: NA
clone_size: NA
v_call: TRBV7-9
j_call: TRBJ1-1
cdr3_nt: TGTGCCAGCAGCTTATTAATAGCGGAGGCTGAAGCTTTCTTT
cdr3_aa: CASSLLIAEAEAFF

d_call: NA
clone_size: NA
v_call: TRBV11-2
j_call: TRBJ1-4
cdr3_nt: TGTGCCAGCAGCTGGACAGATGAAAAACTGTTTTTT
cdr3_aa: CASSWTDEKLFF

d_call: TRBD2
clone_size: NA
v_call: TRBV7-3
j_call: TRBJ2-1
cdr3_nt: TGTGCCAGCAGCTACGGGGGGAACTCCTACAATGAGCAGTTCTTC
cdr3_aa: CASSYGGNSYNEQFF

d_call: TRBD1
clone_size: NA
v_call: TRBV11-2
j_call: TRBJ2-5
cdr3_nt: TGTGCCAGCAGCTTAGGGGGGACAGGGAAGGGGTCAGAGACCCAGTACTTC
cdr3_aa: CASSLGGTGKGSETQYF

d_call: NA
clone_size: NA
v_call: TRBV10-1
j_call: TRBJ2-2
cdr3_nt: TGCGCCAGCAGTGAGTCGAGAGGGAAGGGTTTCACCGGGGAGCTGTTTTTT
cdr3_aa: CASSESRGKGFTGELFF

d_call: NA
clone_size: NA
v_call: TRBV6-5
j_call: TRBJ1-2
cdr3_nt: TGTGCCAGCAATGGGGGGGATAACTATGGCTACACCTTC
cdr3_aa: CASNGGDNYGYTF

d_call: TRBD2
clone_size: NA
v_call: TRBV2
j_call: TRBJ2-7
cdr3_nt: TGTGCCAGCGCACGACTAGCGGGAGGGCTATACGAGCAGTACTTC
cdr3_aa: CASARLAGGLYEQYF

d_call: TRBD1
clone_size: NA
v_call: TRBV10-2
j_call: TRBJ2-7
cdr3_nt: TGCGCCAGCAGGACAGGGACAGGGCCAGGTTACGAGCAGTACTTC
cdr3_aa: CASRTGTGPGYEQYF

d_call: TRBD1
clone_size: NA
v_call: TRBV28
j_call: TRBJ2-2
cdr3_nt: TGTGCCAGCAGTTTTCGACAGGGGGCGGGCGGGGAGCTGTTTTTT
cdr3_aa: CASSFRQGAGGELFF

d_call: TRBD1
clone_size: NA
v_call: TRBV14
j_call: TRBJ2-7
cdr3_nt: TGTGCCAGCAGCCAAGCCGGGACAGGGAACTACGAGCAGTACTTC
cdr3_aa: CASSQAGTGNYEQYF

d_call: TRBD2
clone_size: NA
v_call: TRBV5-1
j_call: TRBJ2-3
cdr3_nt: TGCGCCAGCAGCCCCCTGACTAGCGGGGGGGCGGATACGCAGTATTTT
cdr3_aa: CASSPLTSGGADTQYF

d_call: TRBD1
clone_size: NA
v_call: TRBV18
j_call: TRBJ1-6
cdr3_nt: TGTGCCAGCTCGGGGACAGGGAGTTCACCCCTCCACTTT
cdr3_aa: CASSGTGSSPLHF

d_call: NA
clone_size: NA
v_call: TRBV25-1
j_call: TRBJ1-1
cdr3_nt: TGTGCCAGCAGTTGGGCGGGGGGTACTGAAGCTTTCTTT
cdr3_aa: CASSWAGGTEAFF

d_call: TRBD1
clone_size: once
v_call: TRBV27
j_call: TRBJ2-5
cdr3_nt: TGTGCCAGCAGTCTCAGGGGGGAGACCCAGTACTTC
cdr3_aa: CASSLRGETQYF

d_call: NA
clone_size: NA
v_call: TRBV7-8
j_call: TRBJ1-1
cdr3_nt: TGTGCCAGCAGCCCCCCCGGGAACAGAGAAGCTTTCTTT
cdr3_aa: CASSPPGNREAFF

d_call: NA
clone_size: NA
v_call: TRBV7-9
j_call: TRBJ2-6
cdr3_nt: TGTGCCAGCAGCCCTACGGGGGGGGCCAACGTCCTGACTTTC
cdr3_aa: CASSPTGGANVLTF

d_call: NA
clone_size: NA
v_call: TRBV27
j_call: TRBJ2-7
cdr3_nt: TGTGCCAGCAGTTTATTCCCAGGCTACGAGCAGTACTTC
cdr3_aa: CASSLFPGYEQYF

d_call: NA
clone_size: few
v_call: TRBV7-9
j_call: TRBJ1-3
cdr3_nt: TGTGCCAGCAGCTTACAGGGACTGGGAAACACCATATATTTT
cdr3_aa: CASSLQGLGNTIYF

d_call: NA
clone_size: once
v_call: TRBV18
j_call: TRBJ2-4
cdr3_nt: TGTGCCAGCTCACCGGCCGCGACAGACCCGGTGGGTGAGGCCAAAAACATTCAGTACTTC
cdr3_aa: CASSPAATDPVGEAKNIQYF

d_call: TRBD1
clone_size: NA
v_call: TRBV27
j_call: TRBJ1-2
cdr3_nt: TGTGCCAGCAGTCCACGGGACAGGGGAGGTGGCTACACCTTC
cdr3_aa: CASSPRDRGGGYTF

d_call: TRBD1
clone_size: NA
v_call: TRBV27
j_call: TRBJ2-7
cdr3_nt: TGTGCCAGCAGTAGACCGGGACAGGGGACCTACGAGCAGTACTTC
cdr3_aa: CASSRPGQGTYEQYF

d_call: TRBD1
clone_size: NA
v_call: TRBV6-1
j_call: TRBJ1-5
cdr3_nt: TGTGCCAGCAGTGCAAAATCCGGGACAGGTAATCAGCCCCAGCATTTT
cdr3_aa: CASSAKSGTGNQPQHF

d_call: NA
clone_size: once
v_call: TRBV15
j_call: TRBJ2-5
cdr3_nt: TGTGCCACCAGCACCGACCAAACAGGGCGCCGGGAGACCCAGTACTTC
cdr3_aa: CATSTDQTGRRETQYF

d_call: NA
clone_size: NA
v_call: TRBV15
j_call: TRBJ2-1
cdr3_nt: TGTGCCACCAGCAGAGATGTGACGGGAGTGGGCTACAATGAGCAGTTCTTC
cdr3_aa: CATSRDVTGVGYNEQFF

d_call: TRBD1
clone_size: once
v_call: TRBV4-3
j_call: TRBJ2-5
cdr3_nt: TGCGCCAGCAGCCAGGGAGCAGGGGGCCCAGAGACCCAGTACTTC
cdr3_aa: CASSQGAGGPETQYF

d_call: NA
clone_size: once
v_call: TRBV21-1
j_call: TRBJ1-4
cdr3_nt: TGTGCCAGCAGCAAAGAAGGGGCAGGAGAAAAACTGTTTTTT
cdr3_aa: CASSKEGAGEKLFF

d_call: NA
clone_size: NA
v_call: TRBV5-6
j_call: TRBJ2-3
cdr3_nt: TGTGCCAGCAGCTTTACAGGGAAGACGCAGTATTTT
cdr3_aa: CASSFTGKTQYF

d_call: TRBD1
clone_size: NA
v_call: TRBV7-8
j_call: TRBJ2-3
cdr3_nt: TGTGCCAGCAGCTCGTACAGGGGTACAGATACGCAGTATTTT
cdr3_aa: CASSSYRGTDTQYF

d_call: NA
clone_size: NA
v_call: TRBV28
j_call: TRBJ1-5
cdr3_nt: TGTGCCAGCAGTCCATACATGACTCGGGGAGGGCGTCAGCCCCAGCATTTT
cdr3_aa: CASSPYMTRGGRQPQHF